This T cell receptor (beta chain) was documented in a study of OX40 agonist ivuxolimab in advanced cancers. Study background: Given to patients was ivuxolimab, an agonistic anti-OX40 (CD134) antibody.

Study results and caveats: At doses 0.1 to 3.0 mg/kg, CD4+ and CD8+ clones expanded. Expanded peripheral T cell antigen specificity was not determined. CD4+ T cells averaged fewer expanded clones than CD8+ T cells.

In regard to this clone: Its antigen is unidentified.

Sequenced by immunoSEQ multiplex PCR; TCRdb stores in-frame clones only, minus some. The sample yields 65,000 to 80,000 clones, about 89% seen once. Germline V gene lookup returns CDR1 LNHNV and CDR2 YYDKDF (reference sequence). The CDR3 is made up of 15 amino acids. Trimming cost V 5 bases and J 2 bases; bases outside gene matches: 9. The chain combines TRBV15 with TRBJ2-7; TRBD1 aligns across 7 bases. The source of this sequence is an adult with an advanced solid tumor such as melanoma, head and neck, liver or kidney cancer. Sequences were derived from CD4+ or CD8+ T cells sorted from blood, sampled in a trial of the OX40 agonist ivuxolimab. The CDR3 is CATSSSGRGTYEQYF. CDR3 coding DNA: TGTGCCACCAGCTCCAGCGGCAGGGGGACCTACGAGCAGTACTTC.